A single sample gave rise to the 11 T cell receptor beta chains below, sequenced in a study of blood T cell repertoires in COVID-19. Here immunoSEQ multiplex PCR was the method, and the copy in TCRdb shows in-frame clones only, minus some. The data show about 170,000 clones, about nine tenths seen once. The sample consisted of peripheral blood. These receptors originate from a woman between 45 and 65 years old with acute or convalescent COVID-19.

This clone appeared once. V usage is TRBV6-1 and J usage is TRBJ1-2; tentatively, D is TRBD1 (6 bases). V lost 2 bases and J lost 8, with 21 bases in between. Germline V lookup: CDR1 MNHNS, CDR2 SASEGT. The CDR3 totals 16 residues. CDR3 residues: CASSESLQGSGRGYTF. The DNA of the CDR3 is TGTGCCAGCAGTGAAAGTTTACAGGGCTCGGGACGGGGCTACACCTTC.

The chain recombines TRBV30 with TRBJ2-3; D is ambiguous. The CDR3 length is 13 residues. Per the germline V gene, CDR1 is GTSNPN and CDR2 is SVGIG (reference sequence). The V and J ends lost 0 bases and 1 base respectively, with 5 bases between them. CDR3 coding DNA: TGTGCCTGGAGTGTACACGGCACAGATACGCAGTATTTT. Translated: CAWSVHGTDTQYF.

The genes are TRBV6-6 and TRBJ2-7, with 10 bases identical to TRBD1. The CDR3 is made up of 16 amino acids. Germline loops: CDR1 MNHNY, CDR2 SVGAGI (reference sequence). V was pared by 5 bases and J by 4 bases, with 11 bases of the junction left unmatched. In DNA form, the CDR3 reads TGTGCCAGCAGTCCCCGTCCCGGGACAGGGGTATACGAGCAGTACTTC. Translating it yields CASSPRPGTGVYEQYF.

The V gene is TRBV7-2, the J gene TRBJ2-1; TRBD2 aligns across 7 bases. There are 15 residues in the CDR3. V was pared by 5 bases and J by 0 bases, with 4 bases of the junction left unmatched. Germline V CDR1 and CDR2: SGHTA, FQGNSA. The CDR3 sequence is CASSLERGSYNEQFF. The CDR3 DNA is TGTGCCAGCAGCCTTGAGCGGGGCTCCTACAATGAGCAGTTCTTC.

This clone was detected only once. The chain uses TRBV29-1 and TRBJ2-6; possibly TRBD1 for D (5 bases). Germline lookup yields CDR1 SQVTM and CDR2 ANQGSEA. The CDR3 loop spans 14 amino acids. V was shortened by 6 bases and J by 0 bases, with 9 bases between the two germline ends. Here the CDR3 reads CSVTGFSGANVLTF. In nucleotides, the CDR3 is TGCAGCGTCACAGGTTTCTCTGGGGCCAACGTCCTGACTTTC.

The J gene is TRBJ2-2, the V gene TRBV30, with 9 bases matching TRBD1. The germline CDR1 and CDR2 sequences are GTSNPN and SVGIG (reference sequence). The CDR3 covers 13 residues. Trimming at V came to 3 bases and at J to 7 bases, leaving 3 bases not matched to a gene. CDR3 coding DNA: TGTGCCTGGAGCGGGACAGGGTTCGGGGAGCTGTTTTTT. This sequence encodes CAWSGTGFGELFF. Complete variable domain (other parts from reference TRBV30 and TRBJ2-2): SQTIHQWPATLVQPVGSPLSLECTVEGTSNPNLYWYRQAAGRGLQLLFYSVGIGQISSEVPQNLSASRPQDRQFILSSKKLLLSDSGFYLCAWSGTGFGELFFGEGSRLTVL.

The chain is built from TRBV6-5 and TRBJ1-2; possibly TRBD1 for D (6 bases). V lost 7 bases, J lost 5 bases, and 17 bases lay in between. CDR3 length: 14 residues. The germline V gene has CDR1 MNHEY and CDR2 SVGAGI. CDR3 in amino acids: CASTPAGGRYGYTF. The CDR3 DNA follows: TGTGCCAGCACCCCCGCGGGGGGGCGATATGGCTACACCTTC.

This chain uses TRBV3-1 (or the pseudogene TRBV3-2) with TRBJ1-6; 10 bases are shared with TRBD1. Trimming at V came to 1 base and at J to 5 bases, leaving 2 bases not matched to a gene. CDR3 length: 16 amino acids. Germline V gives CDR1 LGHDT, CDR2 YNNKEL (reference sequence). CDR3 residues: CASSQADRGHNSPLHF. The CDR3 DNA follows: TGTGCCAGCAGCCAAGCCGACAGGGGGCATAATTCACCCCTCCACTTT.

The chain carries TRBV9 and TRBJ1-2; 8 positions match TRBD1. The V segment lost 3 bases and the J segment 4 bases; nucleotides outside the gene matches: 17. CDR3 size: 18 residues. Germline CDR1 reads SGDLS; CDR2 reads YYNGEE. This CDR3 reads CASSAGIGTGFSPYGYTF. CDR3 nucleotide sequence: TGTGCCAGCAGCGCAGGCATCGGGACAGGTTTTAGCCCCTATGGCTACACCTTC.

The gene calls are TRBV18 and TRBJ2-1; 9 nucleotides agree with TRBD2. Germline V gene sequence: CDR1 KGHSH, CDR2 LQKENI. V trimming: 4 bases; J trimming: 7 bases; junction bases outside the gene matches: 5. The CDR3 totals 14 residues. The DNA for the CDR3 is TGTGCCAGCTCACAACTAGCGGGTGAAAATGAGCAGTTCTTC. Translation gives CASSQLAGENEQFF.

The J gene is TRBJ1-3, the V gene TRBV12-5, with D unclear. Germline CDR1 LGHNT, CDR2 FRNRAP. Between the trimmed V and J ends, which lost 0 bases and 9 bases, there was a span of 15 bases. The CDR3 consists of 15 residues. The CDR3 loop reads CASGLVPEGGPTIYF. The CDR3 DNA follows: TGTGCTAGTGGTTTGGTACCTGAAGGAGGGCCCACCATATATTTT. The entire variable domain, with the rest obtained from reference TRBV12-5 and TRBJ1-3, is as follows: DARVTQTPRHKVTEMGQEVTMRCQPILGHNTVFWYRQTMMQGLELLAYFRNRAPLDDSGMPKDRFSAEMPDATLATLKIQPSEPRDSAVYFCASGLVPEGGPTIYFGEGSWLTVV.